Listed here are 15 T cell receptor beta chains from one sample, sequenced in a study of human T cells and chemical hapten exposure. Time point here: patch test 2, 6 weeks after DPC sensitization. Treatment given: therapeutic diphenylcyclopropenone sensitization with weekly scalp DPC. TCRdb reprocessed the RACE reads via MiXCR and lists one record per CDR3 protein. The data contain 85,000 to 95,000 distinct CDR3 sequences, roughly 9.6% of them seen just once; the ten biggest clones take up under 2.5%. The material sequenced was whole blood, taken in connection with sensitization to the hapten diphenylcyclopropenone (DPC). Every receptor here comes from a man between 40 and 49 years old with alopecia areata. Some clones in this sample may be carry-over from other donors' samples.

The chain is built from TRBV28 and TRBJ1-1; 10 bases agree with TRBD1. The CDR3 has 16 residues. Germline V gene lookup returns CDR1 MDHEN and CDR2 SYDVKM. Trimming took 5 bases from V and 4 from J; bases not matched to a gene: 10. CDR3 amino acids: CASSPKRTGGSTEAFF. In DNA, the CDR3 is TGTGCCAGCAGTCCAAAACGGACAGGGGGAAGCACTGAAGCTTTCTTT.

This clonotype was recorded many times. The chain joins TRBV6-5 to TRBJ2-1; 7 bases fit TRBD2. The CDR3 has 14 residues. The germline gives CDR1 MNHEY, CDR2 SVGAGI. V shed 5 bases, J shed 7 bases, and the junction held 8 bases outside the gene matches. This CDR3 is CASSGGGPVNEQFF. The CDR3 nucleotides are TGTGCCAGCAGTGGGGGAGGGCCTGTAAATGAGCAGTTCTTC.

Only a few counts were recorded for this clonotype. The chain uses TRBV10-3 and TRBJ2-1; 10 bases are shared with TRBD1. Germline V gives CDR1 ENHRY, CDR2 SYGVKD. Trimming cost V 2 bases and J 6 bases; bases outside gene matches: 1. The CDR3 spans 14 residues. CDR3 region: CAISERTGGNEQFF. CDR3 sequence (DNA): TGTGCCATCAGTGAGAGGACAGGGGGCAATGAGCAGTTCTTC.

This clonotype was seen many times. The J gene is TRBJ2-1, the V gene TRBV3-1, with TRBD2 identical over 9 bases. The CDR3 totals 15 residues. Unmatched junction bases numbered 9, after V lost 5 bases and J lost 7 bases. Germline V CDR1 and CDR2: LGHDT, YNNKEL (reference sequence). CDR3 amino acids: CASSDSGRLGNEQFF. Here the CDR3 DNA reads TGTGCCAGCAGCGACAGCGGGAGGTTAGGGAATGAGCAGTTCTTC.

This clonotype came up many times. The rearrangement links TRBV20-1 to TRBJ1-1; 7 bases map to TRBD1. CDR1 DFQATT and CDR2 SNEGSKA come from the germline V gene (reference sequence). This CDR3 has 12 amino acids. Germline trimming cut 4 bases from V and 4 bases from J; bases unmatched to any gene: 3. In DNA, the CDR3 is TGCAGTGCTATCAGGGGGATCACTGAAGCTTTCTTT. Translated: CSAIRGITEAFF.

This clonotype has ten or more counts. The chain employs TRBV6-6 and TRBJ2-1; 10 nucleotides match TRBD2. The V segment lost 4 bases and the J segment 9 bases; nucleotides outside the gene matches: 6. The germline gives CDR1 MNHNY, CDR2 SVGAGI (reference sequence). The CDR3 has 14 residues. DNA for the CDR3: TGTGCCAGCAGTTTGACTAGCGGGTTAAGTGAGCAGTTCTTC. Translating it yields CASSLTSGLSEQFF.

This clonotype was counted only a few times. V gene TRBV9 combines with J gene TRBJ2-5; 9 bases map to TRBD1. The CDR3 spans 15 residues. The V segment lost 4 bases and the J segment 5 bases; nucleotides outside the gene matches: 9. Germline V lookup: CDR1 SGDLS, CDR2 YYNGEE. The CDR3 protein is CASSPGTGPWETQYF. The CDR3 region has the DNA TGTGCCAGCAGCCCGGGGACAGGGCCGTGGGAGACCCAGTACTTC.

This clonotype has at least ten counts. The gene calls are TRBV7-2 and TRBJ1-4; 11 nucleotides align to TRBD1. The CDR3 runs 15 residues. V shed 4 bases and J 3 bases; nucleotides not matched to a gene: 1. Germline values: CDR1 SGHTA, CDR2 FQGNSA. CDR3 sequence (DNA): TGTGCCAGCAGCTCGGACAGGGGGCCTAATGAAAAACTGTTTTTT. Encoded protein: CASSSDRGPNEKLFF.

The chain has TRBV10-3 and TRBJ2-1, with D perhaps matching TRBD2 (5 bases). Germline V lookup: CDR1 ENHRY, CDR2 SYGVKD. Deletions cut 3 bases from V and 6 bases from J, with 12 bases between. The CDR3 has 14 residues. CDR3 in amino acids: CAISDAIATNEQFF. CDR3 DNA sequence: TGTGCCATCAGTGACGCTATAGCGACCAATGAGCAGTTCTTC.

This clonotype appeared a few times. The chain uses TRBV28 and TRBJ2-7; 10 nucleotides match TRBD1. CDR1 is MDHEN and CDR2 is SYDVKM in the germline V gene. Germline trimming cut 6 bases from V and 3 bases from J; bases unmatched to any gene: 11. This CDR3 is 16 amino acids long. The CDR3 nucleotides are TGTGCCAGCAGCACCCCGGGCCGGACAGGGGGCTACGAGCAGTACTTC. Its protein product is CASSTPGRTGGYEQYF.

There are a few counts of this clonotype. The gene calls are TRBV20-1 and TRBJ2-3; D not certain. Trimming took 2 bases from V and 6 from J, leaving 9 bases between them. Germline-derived CDR1 and CDR2 are DFQATT and SNEGSKA (reference sequence). The CDR3 covers 12 residues. CDR3 sequence: CSARSGSDTQYF. For the CDR3, the DNA is TGCAGTGCTAGATCTGGTTCGGATACGCAGTATTTT.

V and J are TRBV29-1 and TRBJ2-7; D not resolved. V gave up 4 bases and J gave up 2 bases, with 12 bases separating them. In germline, CDR1 is SQVTM, CDR2 ANQGSEA. The CDR3 runs 13 residues. The CDR3 DNA reads as TGCAGCGTTGGGTATAAAATCACCTACGAGCAGTACGTC. This translates into CSVGYKITYEQYV.

In this sample, this clonotype turned up a few times. J is TRBJ1-6 and V is TRBV12-3 or TRBV12-4; possibly TRBD1 for D (6 bases). The length of the CDR3 is 14 residues. The ends were cut back, 4 bases at V and 9 bases at J, with 13 bases in the middle. The CDR3 DNA reads as TGTGCCAGCAGTTATTGGTTACAGGGTTCACCCCTCCACTTT. Its translation: CASSYWLQGSPLHF.

The chain carries TRBV6-6 and TRBJ2-1; possibly TRBD2 for D (5 bases). The CDR3 is 13 residues long. Germline V gene data show CDR1 as MNHNY and CDR2 as SVGAGI (reference sequence). V was clipped by 9 bases and J by 9 bases, with 18 bases between them. The CDR3 spells CASYSVPGGEQFF. For the CDR3, the DNA is TGTGCCAGTTACAGCGTCCCCGGAGGTGAGCAGTTCTTC.

The chain couples TRBV20-1 to TRBJ2-7; TRBD2 agrees at 9 bases. The V and J ends lost 2 bases and 5 bases, in that order; junction bases with no gene match: 13. CDR1 and CDR2 from the germline V gene are DFQATT and SNEGSKA (reference sequence). CDR3 length: 16 residues. CDR3 protein: CSARPGGAGGHHEQYF. CDR3 in DNA: TGCAGTGCTAGACCGGGGGGAGCGGGGGGTCACCACGAGCAGTACTTC.